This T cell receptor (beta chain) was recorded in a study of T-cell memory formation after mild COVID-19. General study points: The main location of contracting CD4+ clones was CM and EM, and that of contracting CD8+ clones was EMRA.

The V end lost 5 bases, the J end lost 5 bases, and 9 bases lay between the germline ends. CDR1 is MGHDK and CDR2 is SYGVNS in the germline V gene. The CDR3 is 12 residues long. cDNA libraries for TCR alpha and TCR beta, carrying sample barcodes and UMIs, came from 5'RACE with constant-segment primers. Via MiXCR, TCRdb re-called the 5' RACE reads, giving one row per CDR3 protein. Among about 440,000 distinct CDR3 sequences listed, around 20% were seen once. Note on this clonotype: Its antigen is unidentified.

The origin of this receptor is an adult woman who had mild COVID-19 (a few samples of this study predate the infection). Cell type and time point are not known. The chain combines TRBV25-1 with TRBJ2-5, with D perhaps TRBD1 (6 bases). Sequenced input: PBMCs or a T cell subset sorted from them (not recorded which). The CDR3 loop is CASSRTVETQYF. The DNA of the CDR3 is TGTGCCAGCAGTCGGACAGTGGAGACCCAGTACTTC. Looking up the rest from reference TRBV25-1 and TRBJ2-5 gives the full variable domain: EADIYQTPRYLVIGTGKKITLECSQTMGHDKMYWYQQDPGMELHLIHYSYGVNSTEKGDLSSESTVSRIRTEHFPLTLESARPSHTSQYLCASSRTVETQYFGPGTRLLVL.